The 20 T cell receptor beta chains listed next were all sequenced from one sample in a study of control samples from healthy donors and cancer patients. The protocol was immunoSEQ multiplex PCR, while the TCRdb copy is restricted to in-frame clones and leaves out a portion. The top ten hold 1.6% of the sample, which has fewer than 30,000 clones, 80% to 90% seen once. Sequenced: PBMCs. These receptors were taken from a woman aged 40 to 49 with lung cancer.

The rearrangement uses TRBV23-1 and TRBJ1-6; 7 bases align to TRBD1. TRBV23-1 is an ORF for which the function is uncertain. V shed 3 bases, J shed 0 bases, and the junction held 11 bases outside the gene matches. This CDR3 is built from 19 residues. The CDR3 protein is CASSHLRQGGSSYNSPLHF. In DNA, the CDR3 is TGCGCCAGCAGTCACCTTCGACAGGGCGGGAGCTCCTATAATTCACCCCTCCACTTT.

This chain joins TRBV13 and TRBJ1-1; D is uncertain. Trimming took off 7 bases at V and 2 bases at J, with 8 bases between the two ends. This CDR3 is 12 amino acids long. The V gene's germline CDR1 is PRHDT and CDR2 FYEKMQ (reference sequence). The CDR3, as DNA: TGTGCCAGCACCTCGGGAAACACTGAAGCTTTCTTT. Translating gives CASTSGNTEAFF. Together with reference TRBV13 and TRBJ1-1, the CDR3 gives the full variable domain: AAGVIQSPRHLIKEKRETATLKCYPIPRHDTVYWYQQGPGQDPQFLISFYEKMQSDKGSIPDRFSAQQFSDYHSELNMSSLELGDSALYFCASTSGNTEAFFGQGTRLTVV.

The chain couples TRBV7-2 to TRBJ1-1, with D maybe TRBD1 (5 bases). This CDR3 region has 12 residues. Germline values: CDR1 SGHTA, CDR2 FQGNSA. V gave up 4 bases and J gave up 5 bases, with 8 bases separating them. CDR3 region: CASSSGETEAFF. The CDR3 DNA reads as TGTGCCAGCAGCTCGGGGGAAACTGAAGCTTTCTTT. The variable domain in full, completed from reference TRBV7-2 and TRBJ1-1, reads GAGVSQSPSNKVTEKGKDVELRCDPISGHTALYWYRQSLGQGLEFLIYFQGNSAPDKSGLPSDRFSAERTGGSVSTLTIQRTQQEDSAVYLCASSSGETEAFFGQGTRLTVV.

The chain carries TRBV3-1 (or the pseudogene TRBV3-2) and TRBJ2-5, with 8 bases matching TRBD1. Losses at the gene ends were 6 bases for V and 4 bases for J; bases not matched to a gene: 13. Germline V gene data show CDR1 as LGHDT and CDR2 as YNNKEL (reference sequence). The CDR3 is 16 amino acids. The CDR3 sequence: CASRVTGTGGGETQYF. The CDR3 nucleotides are TGTGCCAGCAGAGTGACGGGAACAGGGGGAGGAGAGACCCAGTACTTC.

This clone has a handful of counts. This chain links TRBV29-1 with TRBJ2-5; D may be TRBD2 (5 bases). This CDR3 comprises 14 residues. Trimming shortened V by 4 bases and J by 5 bases, and 17 bases separated the two germline ends. Germline CDR1 SQVTM, CDR2 ANQGSEA. The CDR3 region has the DNA TGCAGCGTTGTTAGTATCCGGGGAAGCGAGACCCAGTACTTC. As protein: CSVVSIRGSETQYF.

This clone was seen once. The genes are TRBV12-3 or TRBV12-4 and TRBJ1-3; D is unresolved. The CDR3 has 13 amino acids. The V gene lost 11 bases and the J gene lost 0 bases, with 11 bases spanning the gap. In DNA, the CDR3 is TGTGCCTCCCGGGTGGACTCTGGAAACACCATATATTTT. Translation gives CASRVDSGNTIYF.

The chain has TRBV7-9 and TRBJ2-1; TRBD2 is a possible D gene (5 bases). Trimming stripped 4 bases from V and 3 bases from J, with 19 bases between. CDR1 is SEHNR and CDR2 is FQNEAQ in the germline V gene (reference sequence). The CDR3 contains 17 residues. CDR3 DNA sequence: TGTGCCAGCAGCTCCCCCCCTGGGAGAGAAAACTACAATGAGCAGTTCTTC. Translation gives CASSSPPGRENYNEQFF.

The gene calls are TRBV7-7 and TRBJ2-2, with 7 bases fitting TRBD1. This CDR3 comprises 14 residues. The V and J ends lost 5 bases and 7 bases, in that order; junction bases with no gene match: 7. The germline gives CDR1 SSHAT, CDR2 FNYEAQ (reference sequence). The CDR3 sequence is CASSKGQLDGELFF. The CDR3 region has the DNA TGTGCCAGCAGCAAGGGACAGTTGGACGGGGAGCTGTTTTTT. Using reference TRBV7-7 and TRBJ2-2 for the parts outside the CDR3, the full variable domain is GAGVSQSPRYKVTKRGQDVTLRCDPISSHATLYWYQQALGQGPEFLTYFNYEAQPDKSGLPSDRFSAERPEGSISTLTIQRTEQRDSAMYRCASSKGQLDGELFFGEGSRLTVL.

The chain uses TRBV6-5 and TRBJ2-2, with D hard to call. The ends were cut back, 8 bases at V and 3 bases at J, with 13 bases in the middle. This CDR3 is 14 amino acids long. Germline V CDR1 and CDR2: MNHEY, SVGAGI. The CDR3 reads CASGRLFDTGELFF. The CDR3 region has the DNA TGTGCCAGCGGTCGTCTCTTCGACACCGGGGAGCTGTTTTTT.

A few counts support this clone. The chain couples TRBV11-3 to TRBJ1-1, with D hard to call. Germline V gives CDR1 SGHNT, CDR2 YENEEA. The CDR3 is 13 amino acids. Trimming removed 0 bases from V and 0 bases from J, with 2 bases in between. Written as DNA, the CDR3 is TGTGCCAGCAGCTTAGAAATGAACACTGAAGCTTTCTTT. Its protein product is CASSLEMNTEAFF. Full variable domain (remainder filled in from reference TRBV11-3 and TRBJ1-1): EAGVVQSPRYKIIEKKQPVAFWCNPISGHNTLYWYLQNLGQGPELLIRYENEEAVDDSQLPKDRFSAERLKGVDSTLKIQPAELGDSAVYLCASSLEMNTEAFFGQGTRLTVV.

This rearrangement joins TRBV5-4 to TRBJ1-2; D remains ambiguous. This CDR3 has 13 amino acids. Per the germline V gene, CDR1 is SGHNT and CDR2 is YYREEE (reference sequence). V lost 0 bases and J 4 bases, leaving 7 bases between the germline ends. CDR3 sequence reads: CASSLDSAYGYTF. CDR3 in DNA: TGTGCCAGCAGCTTGGACAGTGCCTATGGCTACACCTTC.

J is TRBJ1-5 and V is TRBV4-1; 7 bases are a match to TRBD1. The junction had 3 bases not matched to a gene; V was cut back by 5 bases and J by 5 bases. The germline gives CDR1 MGHRA, CDR2 YSYEKL. This CDR3 has 13 residues. This CDR3 is CASSWTGDQPQHF. For the CDR3, the DNA is TGCGCCAGCAGCTGGACAGGAGATCAGCCCCAGCATTTT.

This clone was recorded a few times. This sequence joins TRBV5-5 and TRBJ2-7, with D possibly matching TRBD1 (6 bases). Trimming pared 0 bases from V and 0 bases from J, leaving 10 bases between. The CDR3 runs to 15 residues. Germline V gene data show CDR1 as SGHKS and CDR2 as YYEKEE (reference sequence). Written as DNA, the CDR3 is TGTGCCAGCAGCTTGGGACAGGCAAACTCCTACGAGCAGTACTTC. It yields the protein CASSLGQANSYEQYF. The full variable domain, with the rest looked up from reference TRBV5-5 and TRBJ2-7, is DAGVTQSPTHLIKTRGQQVTLRCSPISGHKSVSWYQQVLGQGPQFIFQYYEKEERGRGNFPDRFSARQFPNYSSELNVNALLLGDSALYLCASSLGQANSYEQYFGPGTRLTVT.

The CDR3 bases are TGCGCCAGCAGTTTGACCGGCCGGGGAGGATCTGGAAACACCATATATTTT. It encodes CASSLTGRGGSGNTIYF. The genes are TRBV5-1 and TRBJ1-3; the D is unclear. Germline CDR1 and CDR2: SGHRS and YFSETQ. This CDR3 spans 17 amino acids. The V end lost 5 bases, the J end lost 1 base, and 19 bases lay between the germline ends.

V is TRBV5-1 and J is TRBJ2-7; TRBD1 matches at 9 bases. Germline assignment: CDR1 SGHRS and CDR2 YFSETQ. The CDR3 has 14 residues. J was trimmed by 3 bases and V by 4 bases; bases with no gene match: 5. The CDR3, as DNA: TGCGCCAGCAGCGGGACAGGGCAAAACTACGAGCAGTACTTC. This codes for CASSGTGQNYEQYF.

The chain couples TRBV7-8 to TRBJ1-6; maybe TRBD1 (6 bases). In germline, CDR1 is SGHVS, CDR2 FQNEAQ. The CDR3 is 15 residues long. The V end was cut by 8 bases, the J end by 3 bases, with 14 bases between. The CDR3 bases are TGTGCCAGCGACCCCGGGGGCATCTATAATTCACCCCTCCACTTT. Amino acid sequence: CASDPGGIYNSPLHF.

The rearrangement links TRBV10-3 to TRBJ1-1, with TRBD1 as a possible D gene (5 bases). The germline V and J ends were trimmed by 2 bases and 7 bases, with 8 bases remaining between them. This CDR3 comprises 12 residues. CDR1 is ENHRY, CDR2 SYGVKD, per germline. The CDR3 is CAISEGGYEAFF. DNA of the CDR3: TGTGCCATCAGTGAGGGGGGGTATGAAGCTTTCTTT.

The chain has TRBV7-3 and TRBJ1-6; possibly TRBD1 for D (5 bases). Germline CDR1 reads SGHTA; CDR2 reads FQGTGA. The ends were cut back, 2 bases at V and 6 bases at J, with 11 bases in the middle. The CDR3 runs 15 residues. This CDR3 reads CASSLFQGINSPLHF. CDR3 coding DNA: TGTGCCAGCAGCTTATTTCAGGGAATTAATTCACCCCTCCACTTT.

The chain couples TRBV19 to TRBJ1-4, with TRBD1 as a possible D gene (6 bases). V dropped 4 bases and J dropped 6 bases, with 9 bases sitting between them. CDR1 and CDR2 from the germline V gene are LNHDA and SQIVND (reference sequence). There are 13 residues in the CDR3. The chain's CDR3 is CASSTRGDEKLFF. The CDR3 DNA reads as TGTGCCAGTAGTACCAGGGGAGATGAAAAACTGTTTTTT.

The V call is TRBV5-1, the J call TRBJ1-1; TRBD1 might be the D (5 bases). The CDR3 spans 14 residues. The V and J ends lost 4 bases and 1 base respectively, with 11 bases between them. CDR1 is SGHRS and CDR2 is YFSETQ in the germline V gene. The CDR3 nucleotides are TGCGCCAGCAGCATCAGGGACCCGAACACTGAAGCTTTCTTT. Encoded protein: CASSIRDPNTEAFF.